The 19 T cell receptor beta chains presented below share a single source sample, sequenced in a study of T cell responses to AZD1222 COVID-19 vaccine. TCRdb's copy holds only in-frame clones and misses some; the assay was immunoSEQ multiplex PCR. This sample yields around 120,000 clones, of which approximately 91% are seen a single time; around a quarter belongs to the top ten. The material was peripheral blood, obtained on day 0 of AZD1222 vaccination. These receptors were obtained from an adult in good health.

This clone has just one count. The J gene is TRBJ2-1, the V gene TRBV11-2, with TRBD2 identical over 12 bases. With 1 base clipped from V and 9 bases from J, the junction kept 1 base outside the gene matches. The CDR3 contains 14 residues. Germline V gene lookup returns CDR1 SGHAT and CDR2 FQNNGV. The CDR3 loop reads CASSLVTSGGEQFF. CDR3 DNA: TGTGCCAGCAGCTTAGTGACTAGCGGGGGTGAGCAGTTCTTC.

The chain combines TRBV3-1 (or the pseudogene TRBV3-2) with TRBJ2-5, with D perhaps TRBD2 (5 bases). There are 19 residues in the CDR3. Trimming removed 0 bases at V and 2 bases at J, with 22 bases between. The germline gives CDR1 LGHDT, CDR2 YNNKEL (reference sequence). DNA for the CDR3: TGTGCCAGCAGCCAAGATAGGTTCGGAGCGGAAGATTTTCAAGAGACCCAGTACTTC. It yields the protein CASSQDRFGAEDFQETQYF.

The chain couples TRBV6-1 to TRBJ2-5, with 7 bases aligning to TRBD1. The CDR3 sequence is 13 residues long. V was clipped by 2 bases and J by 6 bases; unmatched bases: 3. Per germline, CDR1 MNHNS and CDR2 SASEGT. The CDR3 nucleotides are TGTGCCAGCAGTGAACCAGGGGGAAAGACCCAGTACTTC. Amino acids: CASSEPGGKTQYF.

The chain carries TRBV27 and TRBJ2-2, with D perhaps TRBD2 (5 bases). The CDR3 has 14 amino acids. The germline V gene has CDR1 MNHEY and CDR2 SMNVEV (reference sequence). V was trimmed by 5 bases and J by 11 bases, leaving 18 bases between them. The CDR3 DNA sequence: TGTGCCAGCAGTCCATCCCGGTTAGGAGGAGAGCTGTTTTTT. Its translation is CASSPSRLGGELFF.

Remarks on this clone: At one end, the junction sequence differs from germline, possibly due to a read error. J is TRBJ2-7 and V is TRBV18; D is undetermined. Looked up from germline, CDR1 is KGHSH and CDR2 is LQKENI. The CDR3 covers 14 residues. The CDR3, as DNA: TGTGCCAGCTCAGTGGAACCGGGCTCCAACGAGCAGTACTTC. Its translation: CASSVEPGSNEQYF.

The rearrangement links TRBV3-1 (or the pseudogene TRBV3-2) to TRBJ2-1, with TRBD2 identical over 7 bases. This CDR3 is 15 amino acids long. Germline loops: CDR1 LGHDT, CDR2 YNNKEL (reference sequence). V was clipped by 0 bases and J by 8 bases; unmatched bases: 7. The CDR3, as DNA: TGTGCCAGCAGCCAAGATACGGGGGGATTCGATGAGCAGTTCTTC. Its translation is CASSQDTGGFDEQFF.

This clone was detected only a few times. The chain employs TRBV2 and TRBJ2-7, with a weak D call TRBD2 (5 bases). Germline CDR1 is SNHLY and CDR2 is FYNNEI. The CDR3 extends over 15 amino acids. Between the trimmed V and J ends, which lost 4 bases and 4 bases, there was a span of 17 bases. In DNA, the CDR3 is TGTGCCAGCAGTGGTCGGGATCTTCTTCGATACGAGCAGTACTTC. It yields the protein CASSGRDLLRYEQYF.

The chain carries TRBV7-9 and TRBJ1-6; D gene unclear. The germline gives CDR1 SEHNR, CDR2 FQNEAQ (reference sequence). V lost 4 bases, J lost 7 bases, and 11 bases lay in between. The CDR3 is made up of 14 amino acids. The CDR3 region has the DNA TGTGCCAGCAGCTCCCCCGGGGAGAATTCACCCCTCCACTTT. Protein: CASSSPGENSPLHF.

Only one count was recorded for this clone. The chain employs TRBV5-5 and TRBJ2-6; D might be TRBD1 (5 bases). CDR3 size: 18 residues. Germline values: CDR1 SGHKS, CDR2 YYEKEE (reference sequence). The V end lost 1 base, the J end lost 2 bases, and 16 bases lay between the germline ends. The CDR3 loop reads CASSLTPLTEAGANVLTF. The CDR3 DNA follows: TGTGCCAGCAGCTTGACCCCCCTGACAGAGGCTGGGGCCAACGTCCTGACTTTC.

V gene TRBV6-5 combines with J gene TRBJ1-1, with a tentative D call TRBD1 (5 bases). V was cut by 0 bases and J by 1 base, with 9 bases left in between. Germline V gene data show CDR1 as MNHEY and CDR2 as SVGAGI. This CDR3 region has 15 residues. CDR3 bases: TGTGCCAGCAGTTACTCCGGGGCGGGGAACACTGAAGCTTTCTTT. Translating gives CASSYSGAGNTEAFF.

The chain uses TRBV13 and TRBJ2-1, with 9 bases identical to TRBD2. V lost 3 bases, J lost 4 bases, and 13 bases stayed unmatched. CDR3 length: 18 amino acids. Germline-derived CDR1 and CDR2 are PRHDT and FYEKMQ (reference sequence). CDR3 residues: CASSFLPQPSGVYNEQFF. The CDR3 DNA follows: TGTGCCAGCAGCTTCCTCCCCCAGCCTAGCGGGGTTTACAATGAGCAGTTCTTC.

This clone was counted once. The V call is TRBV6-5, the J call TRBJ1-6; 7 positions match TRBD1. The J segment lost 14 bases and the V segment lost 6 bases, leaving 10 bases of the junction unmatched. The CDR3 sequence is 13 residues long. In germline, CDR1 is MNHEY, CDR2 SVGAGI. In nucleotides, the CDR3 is TGTGCCAGCAGCGGACAGGCGCTTGGGGCCCTCCACTTT. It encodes CASSGQALGALHF.

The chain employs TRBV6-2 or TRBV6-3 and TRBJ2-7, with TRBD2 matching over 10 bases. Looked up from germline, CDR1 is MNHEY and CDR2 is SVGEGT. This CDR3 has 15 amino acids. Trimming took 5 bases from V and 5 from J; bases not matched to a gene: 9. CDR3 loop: CASSALRTSGNEQYF. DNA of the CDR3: TGTGCCAGCAGTGCTCTAAGGACTAGCGGAAACGAGCAGTACTTC.

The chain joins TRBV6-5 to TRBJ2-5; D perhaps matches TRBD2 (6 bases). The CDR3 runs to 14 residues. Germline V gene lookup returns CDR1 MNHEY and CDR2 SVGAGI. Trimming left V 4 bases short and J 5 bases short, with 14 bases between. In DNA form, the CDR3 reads TGTGCCAGCAGTTGGCAGCGTGGGGGGGAGACCCAGTACTTC. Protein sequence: CASSWQRGGETQYF.

The CDR3 reads CASRQGALRHYGYTF. The CDR3 DNA reads as TGTGCCAGCAGACAAGGCGCCCTAAGGCACTATGGCTACACCTTC. The J gene is TRBJ1-2, the V gene TRBV6-5, with D unresolved. Germline V CDR1 and CDR2: MNHEY, SVGAGI. The CDR3 sequence is 15 residues long. Deletions cut 6 bases from V and 3 bases from J, with 17 bases between.

CDR3 bases: TGTGCCAGCTCACCGGCCGAGTTCGGTCTTGGGAACACTGAAGCTTTCTTT. This gives the protein CASSPAEFGLGNTEAFF. The chain joins TRBV18 to TRBJ1-1, with D hard to call. This CDR3 spans 17 amino acids. V was pared by 3 bases and J by 1 base, with 18 bases between. From germline, CDR1 is KGHSH and CDR2 LQKENI.

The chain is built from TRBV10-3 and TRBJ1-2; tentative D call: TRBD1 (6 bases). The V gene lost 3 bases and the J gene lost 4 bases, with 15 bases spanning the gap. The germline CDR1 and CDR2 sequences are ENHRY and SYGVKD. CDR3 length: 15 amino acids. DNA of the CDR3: TGTGCCATCAGTGATCAAACAGGGACGGGCTATGGCTACACCTTC. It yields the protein CAISDQTGTGYGYTF.

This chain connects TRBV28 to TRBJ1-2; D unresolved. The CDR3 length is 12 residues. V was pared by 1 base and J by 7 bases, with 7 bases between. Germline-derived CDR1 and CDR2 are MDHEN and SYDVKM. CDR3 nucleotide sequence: TGTGCCAGCAGTTTATCGACTGGTGGCTACACCTTC. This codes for CASSLSTGGYTF.

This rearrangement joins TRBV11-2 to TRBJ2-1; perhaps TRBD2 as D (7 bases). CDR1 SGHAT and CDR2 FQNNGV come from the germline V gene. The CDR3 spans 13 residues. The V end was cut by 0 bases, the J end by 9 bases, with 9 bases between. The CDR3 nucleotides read TGTGCCAGCAGCTTAGAGGGAGGGGGTGAGCAGTTCTTC. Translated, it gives CASSLEGGGEQFF.